This passage covers 22 T cell receptor beta chains from one sample sequenced in a study of blood T cell repertoires in COVID-19. TCRdb's copy holds only in-frame clones and misses some; the assay was immunoSEQ multiplex PCR. The repertoire holds 300,000 to 400,000 clones, with approximately 86% as singletons. The sequenced sample consisted of peripheral blood. The receptors were sampled from a woman aged 55-69 years with COVID-19, enrolled during active disease.

The count of this clone is one. V usage is TRBV3-1 (or the pseudogene TRBV3-2) and J usage is TRBJ1-5, with a possible D match to TRBD1 (6 bases). Germline V gene lookup returns CDR1 LGHDT and CDR2 YNNKEL (reference sequence). V was shortened by 4 bases and J by 3 bases, with 10 bases between the two germline ends. This CDR3 region has 14 residues. CDR3 coding DNA: TGTGCCAGCAGCCCCAGACAGGACAATCAGCCCCAGCATTTT. This sequence encodes CASSPRQDNQPQHF.

The sample holds one count of this clone. J is TRBJ2-3 and V is TRBV7-3, with D possibly matching TRBD1 (6 bases). V lost 2 bases and J 3 bases, leaving 12 bases between the germline ends. Per the germline V gene, CDR1 is SGHTA and CDR2 is FQGTGA. The CDR3 is 15 residues long. Written as DNA, the CDR3 is TGTGCCAGCAGCTTATGGGGACAAATTACAGATACGCAGTATTTT. Residues: CASSLWGQITDTQYF.

The rearrangement uses TRBV5-4 and TRBJ2-7, with D possibly TRBD1 on 6 matching bases. V was clipped by 4 bases and J by 11 bases, with 13 bases between them. This CDR3 has 11 amino acids. Germline V gene data show CDR1 as SGHNT and CDR2 as YYREEE (reference sequence). CDR3 loop: CASSGSGVEYF. The CDR3 nucleotides read TGTGCCAGCAGCGGATCAGGGGTTGAGTACTTC.

This chain connects TRBV2 to TRBJ2-7; unclear D gene. Germline-derived CDR1 and CDR2 are SNHLY and FYNNEI. This CDR3 is 12 amino acids long. V lost 10 bases to trimming and J lost 2 bases, with 12 bases between them. The CDR3 coding sequence is TGTGCCAACAAACGTATCGCCTACGAGCAGTACTTC. This gives the protein CANKRIAYEQYF.

This rearrangement joins TRBV2 to TRBJ2-2; 11 positions match TRBD1. The trim removed 6 bases at V and 6 bases at J, leaving 6 bases unmatched. Germline-derived CDR1 and CDR2 are SNHLY and FYNNEI. CDR3 length: 15 amino acids. The CDR3, as DNA: TGTGCCAGCAGCCCGGACAGGGGGCTGGCCGGGGAGCTGTTTTTT. Its translation is CASSPDRGLAGELFF.

This sequence joins TRBV14 and TRBJ2-7, with a tentative D call TRBD1 (6 bases). CDR3 size: 13 residues. The V gene's germline CDR1 is SGHDN and CDR2 FVKESK. Trimming cost V 5 bases and J 12 bases, with 20 bases left between them. The CDR3 protein is CASSNRGWDKRYF. The CDR3 coding sequence is TGTGCCAGCAGCAACCGCGGGTGGGACAAGCGGTACTTC.

This chain links TRBV12-5 with TRBJ1-2, with unresolved D. V gave up 0 bases and J gave up 5 bases, with 25 bases separating them. The length of the CDR3 is 19 residues. CDR1 is LGHNT and CDR2 is FRNRAP in the germline V gene. The CDR3 sequence: CASGLVGLTNSYLGYGYTF. CDR3 coding DNA: TGTGCTAGTGGTTTGGTGGGTCTAACTAACTCTTATCTCGGGTATGGCTACACCTTC.

In this sample, this clone turned up once. The chain links TRBV9 to TRBJ2-2; 11 nucleotides align to TRBD2. J was trimmed by 2 bases and V by 2 bases; bases with no gene match: 8. The CDR3 covers 18 residues. The germline V gene encodes CDR1 SGDLS and CDR2 YYNGEE. CDR3 in DNA: TGTGCCAGCAGCGTCGGTAGCGGGGGGGCCGTAAACACCGGGGAGCTGTTTTTT. Its protein is CASSVGSGGAVNTGELFF. Full variable domain (rest looked up from reference TRBV9 and TRBJ2-2): DSGVTQTPKHLITATGQRVTLRCSPRSGDLSVYWYQQSLDQGLQFLIQYYNGEERAKGNILERFSAQQFPDLHSELNLSSLELGDSALYFCASSVGSGGAVNTGELFFGEGSRLTVL.

The chain carries TRBV5-1 and TRBJ2-7; 11 nucleotides match TRBD2. Germline assignment: CDR1 SGHRS and CDR2 YFSETQ. The junction had 11 bases not matched to a gene; V was cut back by 7 bases and J by 5 bases. The CDR3 covers 15 residues. In DNA form, the CDR3 reads TGCGCCAGCGGGTCATTAGCGGGGGGGAACCACGAGCAGTACTTC. Protein product: CASGSLAGGNHEQYF.

The chain links TRBV7-9 to TRBJ1-1, with 10 nucleotides matching TRBD1. Trimming cost V 4 bases and J 11 bases; bases outside gene matches: 4. Germline V gives CDR1 SEHNR, CDR2 FQNEAQ (reference sequence). The CDR3 has 12 amino acids. CDR3 in DNA: TGTGCCAGCAGCTCGGACAGGGGGTCGGCTTTCTTT. Its translation is CASSSDRGSAFF.

The chain combines TRBV3-1 (or the pseudogene TRBV3-2) with TRBJ2-7; D is perhaps TRBD2 (5 bases). Trimming pared 4 bases from V and 6 bases from J, leaving 16 bases between. This CDR3 is 14 amino acids long. Per the germline V gene, CDR1 is LGHDT and CDR2 is YNNKEL (reference sequence). The CDR3, as DNA: TGTGCCAGCAGCCCGACCTTTTCTGAGGGCGAGCAGTACTTC. This codes for CASSPTFSEGEQYF.

This clone was seen only a few times. The V call is TRBV5-3, the J call TRBJ2-1; TRBD2 aligns across 11 bases. TRBV5-3 is treated as an ORF (open reading frame) with a function not yet certain. J gave up 6 bases and V 0 bases, and 2 bases lay outside the gene matches. The CDR3 spans 15 residues. The CDR3, as DNA: TGTGCCAGAAGCTTGGGACTAGCGGGGTTCAATGAGCAGTTCTTC. The encoded protein is CARSLGLAGFNEQFF.

This chain connects TRBV3-1 (or the pseudogene TRBV3-2) to TRBJ2-5, with 9 positions matching TRBD2. The ends lost 0 bases at V and 6 bases at J; junction bases unmatched: 8. The CDR3 length is 16 residues. Germline CDR1 LGHDT, CDR2 YNNKEL (reference sequence). This CDR3 reads CASSQDMAGGLKTQYF. CDR3 DNA sequence: TGTGCCAGCAGCCAAGATATGGCGGGGGGGCTGAAGACCCAGTACTTC.

V is TRBV5-1 and J is TRBJ1-1; D is undetermined. The CDR3 sequence is 14 residues long. Trimming stripped 4 bases from V and 4 bases from J, with 14 bases between. Germline values: CDR1 SGHRS, CDR2 YFSETQ. CDR3 DNA sequence: TGCGCCAGCAGCAGTTTTGACCGGAGCACTGAAGCTTTCTTT. This gives the protein CASSSFDRSTEAFF.

This clone was recorded once. This chain connects TRBV18 to TRBJ1-1, with D perhaps matching TRBD1 (6 bases). The CDR3 sequence is 15 residues long. V was clipped by 2 bases and J by 4 bases, with 14 bases between them. Germline CDR1 reads KGHSH; CDR2 reads LQKENI. The CDR3 nucleotides are TGTGCCAGCTCACCAGTTGCAGGGGCCGGCACTGAAGCTTTCTTT. It codes for CASSPVAGAGTEAFF.

The count of this clone is one. This chain joins TRBV7-8 and TRBJ2-1; 11 bases are shared with TRBD2. The CDR3 is made up of 17 amino acids. Germline CDR1 SGHVS, CDR2 FQNEAQ. Trimming took 3 bases from V and 10 from J; bases not matched to a gene: 14. Here the CDR3 DNA reads TGTGCCAGCAGCTTTCCATCTAGCGGGGGGCCCCTCGGAGAGCAGTTCTTC. This gives the protein CASSFPSSGGPLGEQFF.

The V and J genes are TRBV4-1 and TRBJ2-1, with D tentatively TRBD2 (5 bases). The length of the CDR3 is 16 residues. V was shortened by 2 bases and J by 1 base, with 12 bases between the two germline ends. CDR1 and CDR2 (germline): MGHRA, YSYEKL. Here the CDR3 DNA reads TGCGCCAGCAGCCAATCGAGGGTGAAGTCCTACAATGAGCAGTTCTTC. It yields the protein CASSQSRVKSYNEQFF.

The chain combines TRBV6-6 with TRBJ1-3; the match to TRBD1 covers 7 bases. This CDR3 contains 17 residues. J lost 0 bases, V lost 5 bases, and 10 bases had no gene match. Germline CDR1 reads MNHNY; CDR2 reads SVGAGI (reference sequence). CDR3: CASSPWTGVFSGNTIYF. The CDR3 nucleotides read TGTGCCAGCAGTCCCTGGACAGGTGTCTTCTCTGGAAACACCATATATTTT.

The chain uses TRBV27 and TRBJ2-5, with a weak D call TRBD1 (6 bases). V shed 6 bases and J shed 1 base, with 9 bases lying between them. The V gene's germline CDR1 is MNHEY and CDR2 SMNVEV (reference sequence). The CDR3 consists of 13 residues. The CDR3 region is CASRGAVQETQYF. CDR3 sequence (DNA): TGTGCCAGCAGGGGGGCTGTCCAAGAGACCCAGTACTTC.

The CDR3 region is CASTVPYGVRDYGYTF. The CDR3 DNA is TGTGCCAGCACGGTCCCATACGGGGTGAGGGACTATGGCTACACCTTC. The gene calls are TRBV28 and TRBJ1-2; D not certain. The CDR3 has 16 amino acids. Trimming shortened V by 7 bases and J by 3 bases, and 21 bases separated the two germline ends. Per germline, CDR1 MDHEN and CDR2 SYDVKM.

The V call is TRBV5-1, the J call TRBJ2-1, with 7 nucleotides matching TRBD2. CDR3 length equals 16 residues. J lost 2 bases, V lost 1 base, and 6 bases had no gene match. Germline CDR1 reads SGHRS; CDR2 reads YFSETQ. The CDR3 loop is CASSLPAGVPYNEQFF. The CDR3 DNA sequence: TGCGCCAGCAGCTTGCCCGCGGGGGTCCCCTACAATGAGCAGTTCTTC.

This chain uses TRBV6-6 with TRBJ2-7, with 7 bases matching TRBD1. V dropped 6 bases and J dropped 2; count of bases not matched to a gene: 7. CDR1 is MNHNY, CDR2 SVGAGI, per germline (reference sequence). The CDR3 loop spans 14 amino acids. The chain's CDR3 is CASRPRQGPYEQYF. DNA for the CDR3: TGTGCCAGCAGACCCAGACAGGGCCCCTACGAGCAGTACTTC.